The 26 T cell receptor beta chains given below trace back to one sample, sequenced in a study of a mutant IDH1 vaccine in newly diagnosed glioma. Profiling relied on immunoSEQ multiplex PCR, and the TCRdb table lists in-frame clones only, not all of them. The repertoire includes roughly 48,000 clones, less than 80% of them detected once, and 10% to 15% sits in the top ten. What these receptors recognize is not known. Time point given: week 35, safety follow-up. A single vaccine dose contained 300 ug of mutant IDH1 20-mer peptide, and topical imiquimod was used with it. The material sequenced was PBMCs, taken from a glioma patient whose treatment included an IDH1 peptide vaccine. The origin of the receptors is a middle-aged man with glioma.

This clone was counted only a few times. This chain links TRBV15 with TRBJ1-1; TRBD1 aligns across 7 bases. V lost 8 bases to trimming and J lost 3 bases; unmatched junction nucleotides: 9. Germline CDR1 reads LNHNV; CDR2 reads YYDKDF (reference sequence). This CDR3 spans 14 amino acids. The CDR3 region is CATGQEVGDTEAFF. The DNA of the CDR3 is TGTGCCACCGGACAGGAGGTAGGAGACACTGAAGCTTTCTTT.

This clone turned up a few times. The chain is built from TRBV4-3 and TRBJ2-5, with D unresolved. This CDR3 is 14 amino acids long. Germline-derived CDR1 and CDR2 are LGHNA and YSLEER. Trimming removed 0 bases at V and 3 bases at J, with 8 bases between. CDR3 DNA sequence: TGCGCCAGCAGCCAAGATACGGCGAAAGAGACCCAGTACTTC. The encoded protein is CASSQDTAKETQYF.

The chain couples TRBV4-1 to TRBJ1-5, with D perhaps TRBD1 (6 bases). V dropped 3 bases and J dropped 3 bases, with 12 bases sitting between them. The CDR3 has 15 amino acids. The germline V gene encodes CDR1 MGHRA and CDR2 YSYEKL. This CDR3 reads CASSQVQGPNQPQHF. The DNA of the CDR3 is TGCGCCAGCAGCCAGGTACAGGGTCCCAATCAGCCCCAGCATTTT.

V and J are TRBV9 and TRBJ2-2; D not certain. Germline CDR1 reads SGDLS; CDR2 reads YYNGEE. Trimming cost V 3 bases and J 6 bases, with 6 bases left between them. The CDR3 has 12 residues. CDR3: CASSGHPGELFF. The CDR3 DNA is TGTGCCAGCAGCGGCCACCCCGGGGAGCTGTTTTTT.

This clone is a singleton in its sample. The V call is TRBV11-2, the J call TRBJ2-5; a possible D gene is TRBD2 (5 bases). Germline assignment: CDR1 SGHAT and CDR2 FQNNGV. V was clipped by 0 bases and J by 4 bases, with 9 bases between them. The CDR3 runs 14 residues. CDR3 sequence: CASSLDFGVETQYF. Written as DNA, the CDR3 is TGTGCCAGCAGCTTAGATTTCGGGGTAGAGACCCAGTACTTC. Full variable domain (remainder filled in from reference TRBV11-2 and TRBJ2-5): EAGVAQSPRYKIIEKRQSVAFWCNPISGHATLYWYQQILGQGPKLLIQFQNNGVVDDSQLPKDRFSAERLKGVDSTLKIQPAKLEDSAVYLCASSLDFGVETQYFGPGTRLLVL.

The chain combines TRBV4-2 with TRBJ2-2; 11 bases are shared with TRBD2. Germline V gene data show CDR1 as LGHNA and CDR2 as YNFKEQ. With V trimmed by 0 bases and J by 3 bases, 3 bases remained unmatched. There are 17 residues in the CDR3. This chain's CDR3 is CASSQDPSGRYTGELFF. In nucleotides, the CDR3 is TGTGCCAGCAGCCAAGATCCTAGCGGGAGGTACACCGGGGAGCTGTTTTTT.

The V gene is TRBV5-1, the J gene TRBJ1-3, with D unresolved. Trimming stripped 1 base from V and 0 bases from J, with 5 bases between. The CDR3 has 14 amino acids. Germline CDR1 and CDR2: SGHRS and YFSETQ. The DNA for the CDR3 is TGCGCCAGCAGCTTGTCAAGCTCTGGAAACACCATATATTTT. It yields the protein CASSLSSSGNTIYF.

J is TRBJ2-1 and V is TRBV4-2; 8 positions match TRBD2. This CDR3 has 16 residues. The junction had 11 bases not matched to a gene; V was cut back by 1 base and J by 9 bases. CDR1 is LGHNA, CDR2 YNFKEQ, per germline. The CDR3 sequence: CASSQVLAGSPGEQFF. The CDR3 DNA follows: TGTGCCAGCAGCCAAGTTCTAGCGGGTTCCCCGGGTGAGCAGTTCTTC.

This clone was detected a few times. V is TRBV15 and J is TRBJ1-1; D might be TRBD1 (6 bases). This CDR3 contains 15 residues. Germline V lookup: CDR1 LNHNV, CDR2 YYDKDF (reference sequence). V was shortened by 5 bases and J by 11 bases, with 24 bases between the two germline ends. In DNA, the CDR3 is TGTGCCACCAGCGGCTTAGGGGGGGGCCCAATCGGCGCTTTCTTT. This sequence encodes CATSGLGGGPIGAFF.

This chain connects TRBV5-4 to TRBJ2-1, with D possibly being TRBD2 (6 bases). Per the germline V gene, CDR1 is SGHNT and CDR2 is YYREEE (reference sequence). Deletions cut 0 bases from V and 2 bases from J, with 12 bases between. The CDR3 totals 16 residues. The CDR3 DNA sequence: TGTGCCAGCAGCTTGGGCCGGGACTGGGCCTACAATGAGCAGTTCTTC. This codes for CASSLGRDWAYNEQFF.

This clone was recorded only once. The CDR3 is CASSLVVAADTQYF. The CDR3 DNA is TGCGCCAGCAGCTTGGTCGTGGCGGCAGATACGCAGTATTTT. The chain links TRBV5-1 to TRBJ2-3; D unclear. This CDR3 region has 14 residues. In germline, CDR1 is SGHRS, CDR2 YFSETQ. V lost 0 bases and J 4 bases, leaving 9 bases between the germline ends.

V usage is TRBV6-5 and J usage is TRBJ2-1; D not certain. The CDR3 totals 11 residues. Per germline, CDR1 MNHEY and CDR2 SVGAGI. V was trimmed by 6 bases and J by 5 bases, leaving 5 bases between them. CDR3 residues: CASREDNEQFF. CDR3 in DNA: TGTGCCAGCAGAGAGGACAATGAGCAGTTCTTC.

The CDR3 loop is CASGDSNYGYTF. The DNA for the CDR3 is TGTGCCAGCGGGGACAGCAACTATGGCTACACCTTC. The V gene is TRBV2, the J gene TRBJ1-2, with 7 bases that match TRBD1. Germline values: CDR1 SNHLY, CDR2 FYNNEI. The CDR3 contains 12 residues. Unmatched junction bases numbered 2, after V lost 8 bases and J lost 2 bases.

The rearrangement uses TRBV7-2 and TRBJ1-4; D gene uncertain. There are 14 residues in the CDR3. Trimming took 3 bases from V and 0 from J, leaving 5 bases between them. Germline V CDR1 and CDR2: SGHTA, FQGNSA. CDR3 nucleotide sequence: TGTGCCAGCAGCTTTGACTCAACTAATGAAAAACTGTTTTTT. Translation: CASSFDSTNEKLFF.

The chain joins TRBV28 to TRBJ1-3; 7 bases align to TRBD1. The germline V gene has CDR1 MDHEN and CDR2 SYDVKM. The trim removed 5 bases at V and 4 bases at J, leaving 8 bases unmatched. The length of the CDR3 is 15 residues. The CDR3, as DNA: TGTGCCAGCAGTCAAAATGGACAGGAGGGAAACACCATATATTTT. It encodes CASSQNGQEGNTIYF.

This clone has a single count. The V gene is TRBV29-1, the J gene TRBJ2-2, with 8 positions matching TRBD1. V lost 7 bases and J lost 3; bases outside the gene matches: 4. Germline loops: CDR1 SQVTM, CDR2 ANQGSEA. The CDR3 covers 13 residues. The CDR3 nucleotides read TGCAGCGGGGGACAGGCCTACACCGGGGAGCTGTTTTTT. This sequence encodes CSGGQAYTGELFF.

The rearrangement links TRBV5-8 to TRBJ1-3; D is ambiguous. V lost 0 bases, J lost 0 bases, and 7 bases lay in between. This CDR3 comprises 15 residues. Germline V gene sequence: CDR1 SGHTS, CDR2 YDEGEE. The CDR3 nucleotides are TGTGCCAGCAGCTTGGTGCGGACCTCTGGAAACACCATATATTTT. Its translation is CASSLVRTSGNTIYF.

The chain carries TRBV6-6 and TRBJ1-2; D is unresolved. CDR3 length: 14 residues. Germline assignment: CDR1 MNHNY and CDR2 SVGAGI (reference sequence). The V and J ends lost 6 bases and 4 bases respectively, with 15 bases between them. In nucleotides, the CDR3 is TGTGCCAGCAGACCCCCGCGGGATGGCTATGGCTACACCTTC. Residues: CASRPPRDGYGYTF.

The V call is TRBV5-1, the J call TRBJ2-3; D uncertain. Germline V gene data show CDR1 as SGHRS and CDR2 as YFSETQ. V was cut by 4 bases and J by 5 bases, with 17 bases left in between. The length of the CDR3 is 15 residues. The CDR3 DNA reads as TGCGCCAGCAGCGTGGAGCCGGGTCGGATAGATACGCAGTATTTT. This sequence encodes CASSVEPGRIDTQYF. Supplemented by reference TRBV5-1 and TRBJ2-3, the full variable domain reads KAGVTQTPRYLIKTRGQQVTLSCSPISGHRSVSWYQQTPGQGLQFLFEYFSETQRNKGNFPGRFSGRQFSNSRSEMNVSTLELGDSALYLCASSVEPGRIDTQYFGPGTRLTVL.

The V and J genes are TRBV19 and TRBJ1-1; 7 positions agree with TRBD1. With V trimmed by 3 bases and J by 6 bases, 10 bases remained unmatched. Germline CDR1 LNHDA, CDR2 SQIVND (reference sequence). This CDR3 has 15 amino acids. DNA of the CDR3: TGTGCCAGTAGTATGGATAGGGGGCAGATCTCTGAAGCTTTCTTT. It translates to CASSMDRGQISEAFF.

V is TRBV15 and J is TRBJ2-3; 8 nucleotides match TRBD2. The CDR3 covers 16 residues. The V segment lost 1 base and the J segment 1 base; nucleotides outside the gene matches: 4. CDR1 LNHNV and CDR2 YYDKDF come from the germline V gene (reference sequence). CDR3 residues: CATSRGVLAGTDTQYF. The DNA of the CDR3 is TGTGCCACCAGCAGAGGGGTACTAGCGGGCACAGATACGCAGTATTTT. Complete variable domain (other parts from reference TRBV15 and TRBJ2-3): DAMVIQNPRYQVTQFGKPVTLSCSQTLNHNVMYWYQQKSSQAPKLLFHYYDKDFNNEADTPDNFQSRRPNTSFCFLDIRSPGLGDTAMYLCATSRGVLAGTDTQYFGPGTRLTVL.

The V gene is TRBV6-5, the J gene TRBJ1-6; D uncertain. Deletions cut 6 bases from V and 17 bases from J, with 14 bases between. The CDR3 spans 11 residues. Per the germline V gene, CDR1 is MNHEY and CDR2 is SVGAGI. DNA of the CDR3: TGTGCCAGCAGGCAGAATACAGTCATCCACTTT. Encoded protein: CASRQNTVIHF.

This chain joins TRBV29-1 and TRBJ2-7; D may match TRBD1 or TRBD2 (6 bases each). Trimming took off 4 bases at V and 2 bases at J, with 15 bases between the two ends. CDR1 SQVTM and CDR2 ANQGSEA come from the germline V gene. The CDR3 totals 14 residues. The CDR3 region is CSVGNAGTTYEQYF. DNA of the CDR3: TGCAGCGTTGGAAACGCGGGGACAACCTACGAGCAGTACTTC.

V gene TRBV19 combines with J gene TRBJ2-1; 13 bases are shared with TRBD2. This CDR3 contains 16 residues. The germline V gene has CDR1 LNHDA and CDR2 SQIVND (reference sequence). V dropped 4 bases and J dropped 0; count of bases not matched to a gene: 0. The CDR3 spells CASSRTSGSSYNEQFF. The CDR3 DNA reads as TGTGCCAGTAGTAGGACTAGCGGGAGCTCCTACAATGAGCAGTTCTTC. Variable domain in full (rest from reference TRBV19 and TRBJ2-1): DGGITQSPKYLFRKEGQNVTLSCEQNLNHDAMYWYRQDPGQGLRLIYYSQIVNDFQKGDIAEGYSVSREKKESFPLTVTSAQKNPTAFYLCASSRTSGSSYNEQFFGPGTRLTVL.

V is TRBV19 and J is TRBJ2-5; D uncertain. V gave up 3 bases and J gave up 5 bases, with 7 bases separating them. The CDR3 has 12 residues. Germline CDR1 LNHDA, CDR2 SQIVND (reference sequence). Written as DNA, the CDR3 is TGTGCCAGTAGTATCGCTGGGGAGACCCAGTACTTC. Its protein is CASSIAGETQYF.

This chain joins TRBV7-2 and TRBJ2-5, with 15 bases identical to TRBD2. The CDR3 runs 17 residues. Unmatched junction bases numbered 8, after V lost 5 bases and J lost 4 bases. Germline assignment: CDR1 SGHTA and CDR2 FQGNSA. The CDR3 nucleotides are TGTGCCAGCAGCCCCCCCTCGGGACTAGCGGGGGGAGAGACCCAGTACTTC. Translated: CASSPPSGLAGGETQYF.